This TCR beta chain was profiled in a study of blood T cell repertoires in COVID-19. Across the study: PBMCs, B-cell-depleted T cells, or T cells provided the cDNA or gDNA that made up the material.

The table came from immunoSEQ multiplex PCR; TCRdb's copy has only in-frame clones and leaves some out. The table lists approximately 130,000 clones, about 74% of them singletons. The CDR3 covers 14 residues. Trimming took off 3 bases at V and 4 bases at J, with 13 bases between the two ends. Germline values: CDR1 SGHRS, CDR2 YFSETQ. This chain links TRBV5-1 with TRBJ1-2; perhaps TRBD1 as D (6 bases). The clonotype comes from a human donor in a cohort sampled during active COVID-19. Specimen: peripheral blood. The CDR3 loop reads CASSWRTEAYGYTF. In nucleotides, the CDR3 is TGCGCCAGCAGCTGGAGGACAGAGGCCTATGGCTACACCTTC. The full variable domain, with the rest looked up from reference TRBV5-1 and TRBJ1-2, is KAGVTQTPRYLIKTRGQQVTLSCSPISGHRSVSWYQQTPGQGLQFLFEYFSETQRNKGNFPGRFSGRQFSNSRSEMNVSTLELGDSALYLCASSWRTEAYGYTFGSGTRLTVV.